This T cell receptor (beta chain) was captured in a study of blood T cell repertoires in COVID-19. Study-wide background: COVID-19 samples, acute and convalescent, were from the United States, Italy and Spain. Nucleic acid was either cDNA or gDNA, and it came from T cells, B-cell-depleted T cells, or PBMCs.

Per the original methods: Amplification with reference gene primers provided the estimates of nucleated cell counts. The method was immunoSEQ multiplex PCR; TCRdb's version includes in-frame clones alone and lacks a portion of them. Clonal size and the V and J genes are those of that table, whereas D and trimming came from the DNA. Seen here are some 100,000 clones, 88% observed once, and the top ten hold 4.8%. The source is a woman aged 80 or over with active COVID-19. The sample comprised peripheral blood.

The CDR3 bases are TGTGCCAGCAGCTTGCAGGCAGGGGGCTGGAATGAGCAGTTCTTC. Translating gives CASSLQAGGWNEQFF. The rearrangement uses TRBV11-2 and TRBJ2-1, with TRBD1 matching over 8 bases. This CDR3 is 15 amino acids long. In germline, CDR1 is SGHAT, CDR2 FQNNGV. Trimming cost V 3 bases and J 7 bases; bases outside gene matches: 8. Combining the CDR3 with reference TRBV11-2 and TRBJ2-1 gives the whole variable domain EAGVAQSPRYKIIEKRQSVAFWCNPISGHATLYWYQQILGQGPKLLIQFQNNGVVDDSQLPKDRFSAERLKGVDSTLKIQPAKLEDSAVYLCASSLQAGGWNEQFFGPGTRLTVL.